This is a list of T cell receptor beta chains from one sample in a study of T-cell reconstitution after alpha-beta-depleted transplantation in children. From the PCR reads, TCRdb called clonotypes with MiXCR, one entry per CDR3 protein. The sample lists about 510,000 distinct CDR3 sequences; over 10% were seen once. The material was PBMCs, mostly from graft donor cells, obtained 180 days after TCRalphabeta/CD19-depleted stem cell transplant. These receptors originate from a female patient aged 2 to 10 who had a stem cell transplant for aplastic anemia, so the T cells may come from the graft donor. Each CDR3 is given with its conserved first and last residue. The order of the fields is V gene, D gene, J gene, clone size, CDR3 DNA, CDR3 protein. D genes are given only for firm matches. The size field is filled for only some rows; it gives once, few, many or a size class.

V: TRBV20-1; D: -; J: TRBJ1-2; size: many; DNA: TGCAGTGCTTCAGGGGAAATGTATGGCTACACCTTC; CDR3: CSASGEMYGYTF
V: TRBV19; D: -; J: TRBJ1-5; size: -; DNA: TGTGCCAGTAGTATAGGGCCGAGGTCGGGCAATCAGCCCCAGCATTTT; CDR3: CASSIGPRSGNQPQHF
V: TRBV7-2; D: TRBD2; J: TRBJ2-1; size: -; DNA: TGTGCCAGCAGCTTTGCCGGGACTACATCCGTTGAGCAGTTCTTC; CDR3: CASSFAGTTSVEQFF
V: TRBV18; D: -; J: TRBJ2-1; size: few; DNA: TGTGCCAGCTCACGCGGAATTAGCGCCCTGATAACCTACAATGAGCAGTTCTTC; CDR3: CASSRGISALITYNEQFF
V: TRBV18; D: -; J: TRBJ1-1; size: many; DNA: TGTGCCAGCTCACCACCGGTTGTCGCTAACACTGAAGCTTTCTTT; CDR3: CASSPPVVANTEAFF
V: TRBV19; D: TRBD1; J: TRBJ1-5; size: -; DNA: TGTGCCAGTAGTATTACGTCCAGGGGGAATCAGCCCCAGCATTTT; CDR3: CASSITSRGNQPQHF
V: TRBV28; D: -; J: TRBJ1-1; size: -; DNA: TGTGCCAGCAGTTTCCTGCGGGGGCGTAACACTGAAGCTTTCTTT; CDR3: CASSFLRGRNTEAFF
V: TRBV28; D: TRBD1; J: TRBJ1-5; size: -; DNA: TGTGCCAGCAGCCACAGACAGGGGACCTTTAGCAATCAGCGCCAGCATTTT; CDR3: CASSHRQGTFSNQRQHF
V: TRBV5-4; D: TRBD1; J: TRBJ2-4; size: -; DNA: TGTGCCAGCAGCCCCGGGACAGGGGGGTTTCTTCAGTACTTC; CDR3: CASSPGTGGFLQYF
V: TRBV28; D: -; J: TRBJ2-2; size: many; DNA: TGTGCCAGCAGTTCCCCCGCAGCGGATACCGGGGAGCTGTTTTTT; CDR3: CASSSPAADTGELFF
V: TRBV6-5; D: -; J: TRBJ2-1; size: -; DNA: TGTGCCAGCAGTTACTCGATCAAGACCGACCAGCGCATCTTC; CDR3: CASSYSIKTDQRIF
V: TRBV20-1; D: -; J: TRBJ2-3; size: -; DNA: TGCAGTGCTAGTGACAGGAACACAGATACGCAGTATTTT; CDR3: CSASDRNTDTQYF
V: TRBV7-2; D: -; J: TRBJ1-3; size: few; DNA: TGTGCCAGCAGAGTAGACATCTCTGGAAACACCATATATTTT; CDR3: CASRVDISGNTIYF
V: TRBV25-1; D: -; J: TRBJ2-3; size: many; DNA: TGTGCCAGCAGTGAACGGCAGGCGAGCACAGATACGCAGTATTTT; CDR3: CASSERQASTDTQYF
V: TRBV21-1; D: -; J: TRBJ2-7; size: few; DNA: TGTGCCAGCAGCAACGGGACAGGGGGGCACCCTAGCTACGAGCAGTACTTC; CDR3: CASSNGTGGHPSYEQYF
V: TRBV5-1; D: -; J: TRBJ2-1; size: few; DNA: TGCGCCAGCAGCTTGGCCGGCCTTGAGCAGTTCTTC; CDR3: CASSLAGLEQFF
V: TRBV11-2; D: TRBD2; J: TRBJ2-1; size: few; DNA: TGTGCCAGCAGCTTAGGAGGACTAGCGGGAGGGCCGGGAAATGAGCAGTTCTTC; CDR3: CASSLGGLAGGPGNEQFF
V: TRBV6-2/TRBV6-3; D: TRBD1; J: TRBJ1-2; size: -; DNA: TGTGCCAGCAGGCAGGGGGTACGAGGCTACACCTTC; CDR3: CASRQGVRGYTF
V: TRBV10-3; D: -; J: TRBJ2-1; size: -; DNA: TGTGCCATCAGTGCTAGCCCCACGCCTGACAATGAGCAGTTCTTC; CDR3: CAISASPTPDNEQFF
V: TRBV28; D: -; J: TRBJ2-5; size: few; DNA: TGTGCCAGCAGTTCCCAACAGAAGACTCACCAAGAGACCCAGTACTTC; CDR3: CASSSQQKTHQETQYF
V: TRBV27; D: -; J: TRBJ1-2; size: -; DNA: TGTGCCAGCAGTTTACTCGGGCCGCTCTCTGGCTACACCTTC; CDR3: CASSLLGPLSGYTF
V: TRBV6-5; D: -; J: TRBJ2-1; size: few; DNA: TGTGCCAGCAGTTATACTCTCGGGACGGCGCACAATGAGCAGTTCTTC; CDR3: CASSYTLGTAHNEQFF
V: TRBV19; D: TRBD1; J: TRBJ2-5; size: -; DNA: TGTGCCAGTAGGCAAAAGGGGGCAAAGGAGACCCAGTACTTC; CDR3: CASRQKGAKETQYF
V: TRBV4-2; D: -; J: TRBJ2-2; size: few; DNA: TGTGCCAGCAGCCTCAGGACTTCCGGGGAGCTGTTTTTT; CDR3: CASSLRTSGELFF
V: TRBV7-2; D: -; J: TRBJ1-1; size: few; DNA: TGTGCCAGCAGCTTAGGTTCAGACACTGAAGCTTTCTTT; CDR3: CASSLGSDTEAFF
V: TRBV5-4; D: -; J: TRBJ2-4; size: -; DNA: TGTGCCAGCAGCTTGTGGCGGGCCCAAAGTAGCCTAGCCAAAAACATTCAGTACTTC; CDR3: CASSLWRAQSSLAKNIQYF
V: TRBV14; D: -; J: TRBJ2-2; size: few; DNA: TGTGCCAGCAGTAGAGGGGAGAGGGCCGGGGAGCTGTTTTTT; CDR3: CASSRGERAGELFF
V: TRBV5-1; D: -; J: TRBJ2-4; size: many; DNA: TGCGCCAGCAGCTTGGGGGACACAGCCAAAAACATTCAGTACTTC; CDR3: CASSLGDTAKNIQYF
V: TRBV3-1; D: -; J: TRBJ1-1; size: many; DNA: TGTGCCAGCAGCACGACGTTGAACACTGAAGCTTTCTTT; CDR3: CASSTTLNTEAFF
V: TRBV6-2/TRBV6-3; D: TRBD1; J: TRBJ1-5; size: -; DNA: TGTGCCAGCAGTTACTCGAACAGGGGGTATAGCAATCAGCCCCAGCATTTT; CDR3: CASSYSNRGYSNQPQHF
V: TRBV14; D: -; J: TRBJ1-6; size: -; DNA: TGTGCCATCACCTTGAGTGCCCGTCCATGGCCCCTCCACTTT; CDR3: CAITLSARPWPLHF
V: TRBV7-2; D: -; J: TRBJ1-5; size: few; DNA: TGTGCCAGCAGCTTAGGCGTCACCTATCAGCCCCAGCATTTT; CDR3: CASSLGVTYQPQHF
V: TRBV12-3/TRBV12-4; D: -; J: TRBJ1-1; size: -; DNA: TGTGCCAGCAGTTTACGGGTGACCCCTGAAGCTTTCTTT; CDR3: CASSLRVTPEAFF
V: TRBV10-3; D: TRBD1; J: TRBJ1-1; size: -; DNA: TGTGCCATCAGTGAGTCTGGACAGGAGAACACTGAAGCTTTCTTT; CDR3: CAISESGQENTEAFF
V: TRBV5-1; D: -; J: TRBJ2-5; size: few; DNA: TGCGCCAGCAGCTCCACTCTCGAGACCCAGTACTTC; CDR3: CASSSTLETQYF
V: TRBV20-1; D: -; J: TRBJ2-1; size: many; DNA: TGCAGTGCTTCCGGGGGAGCGAGCTCCTACAATGAGCAGTTCTTC; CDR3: CSASGGASSYNEQFF
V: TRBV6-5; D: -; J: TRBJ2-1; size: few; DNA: TGTGCCAGCAGTTACGAGGCGGAATACAATGAGCAGTTCTTC; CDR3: CASSYEAEYNEQFF
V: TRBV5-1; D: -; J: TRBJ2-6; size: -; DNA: TGCGCCAGCAGCTTAAGAGGACCGCTATCCTCTGGGGCCAACGTCCTGACTTTC; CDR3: CASSLRGPLSSGANVLTF
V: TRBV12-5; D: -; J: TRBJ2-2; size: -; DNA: TGTGCTAGTCACAGGGAAGAGAACACCGGGGAGCTGTTTTTT; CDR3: CASHREENTGELFF
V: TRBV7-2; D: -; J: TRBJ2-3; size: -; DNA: TGTGCCAGCACCCCGGGGGCTACGGGGGATACGCAGTATTTT; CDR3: CASTPGATGDTQYF
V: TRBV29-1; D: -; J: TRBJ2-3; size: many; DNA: TGCAGCGTTGAACCGGGGGTACCAGATACGCAGTATTTT; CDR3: CSVEPGVPDTQYF
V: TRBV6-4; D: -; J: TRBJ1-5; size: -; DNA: TGTGCCAGCAGTCAAGACCCCGGGGGCAATCAGCCCCAGCATTTT; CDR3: CASSQDPGGNQPQHF